This T cell receptor beta chain comes out of a study of early T cells in non-severe SARS-CoV-2 infection. General study results and limits: Matches to VDJdb favored anti-spike CD8 responses and missed private and CD4 specificities.

This clonotype was seen a handful of times. Antigen: not known. This CDR3 contains 13 residues. Germline lookup yields CDR1 SGDLS and CDR2 YYNGEE. Trimming stripped 4 bases from V and 9 bases from J, with 14 bases between. Individual cDNA molecules were tagged with unique molecular identifiers. TCRdb re-called the 5' RACE reads with MiXCR, one entry per CDR3 protein. The repertoire holds roughly 99,000 distinct CDR3 sequences, with more than 9.5% as singletons. The sequence derives from an adult who was a healthcare worker with PCR-confirmed SARS-CoV-2 infection or an uninfected control (not recorded which). The rearrangement uses TRBV9 and TRBJ1-5; unclear D gene. Sequencing was performed on whole blood. This CDR3 reads CASSSSEQGPQHF. In DNA form, the CDR3 reads TGTGCCAGCAGCTCATCCGAGCAAGGGCCCCAGCATTTT. Looking up the rest from reference TRBV9 and TRBJ1-5 gives the full variable domain: DSGVTQTPKHLITATGQRVTLRCSPRSGDLSVYWYQQSLDQGLQFLIQYYNGEERAKGNILERFSAQQFPDLHSELNLSSLELGDSALYFCASSSSEQGPQHFGDGTRLSIL.